Shown below are 17 T cell receptor beta chains from a single sample sequenced in a study of T cells in women clearing cervical HPV infection. Clones were read by immunoSEQ multiplex PCR, and TCRdb kept only the in-frame ones, dropping some. The sample table sets out about 30,000 clones. The sample was blood buffy coat. Source of these receptors: a woman aged 18 to 75 with a cervical HPV16 infection that either progressed to CIN3+ or cleared (not recorded which).

Concerning this clone itself: The CDR3 end falls 3 residues outside the read, so it is completed with the germline J gene. This chain links TRBV2 with TRBJ2-3; 8 nucleotides align to TRBD2. Trimming at V came to 7 bases and at J to 4 bases, leaving 7 bases not matched to a gene. CDR3 length: 14 amino acids. In germline, CDR1 is SNHLY, CDR2 FYNNEI. Here the CDR3 reads CASIRSGGSDTQYF. CDR3 DNA, as far as it was read: TGTGCCAGCATTAGGAGCGGGGGCTCAGATACG.

The CDR3 region is CASKEENAGGEKLFF. CDR3 DNA, as far as it was read: TGTGCCAGTAAAGAGGAGAACGCCGGCGGAGAAAAG. The V and J genes are TRBV19 and TRBJ2-2; D unresolved. The read stops 3 residues short of the end of the CDR3; the missing end is completed from the germline J gene. The CDR3 is made up of 15 amino acids. CDR1 LNHDA and CDR2 SQIVND come from the germline V gene (reference sequence).

On this clone: The CDR3 goes on 3 residues after the read ends, and that part is filled in from the germline J gene. V is TRBV19 and J is TRBJ2-1, with 8 bases lining up with TRBD2. The CDR3 length is 17 residues. V lost 1 base to trimming and J lost 6 bases; unmatched junction nucleotides: 11. Germline V gene sequence: CDR1 LNHDA, CDR2 SQIVND (reference sequence). CDR3 DNA (partial): TGTGCCAGTAGTATAGGGTTTCAGCGGGGGAGCTCCAATGAG. Its protein is CASSIGFQRGSSNE. The full CDR3 sequence reads CASSIGFQRGSSNEQFF.

Concerning this clone itself: The read finishes 3 residues shy of the CDR3 end, and the germline J gene is used to complete it. The V gene is TRBV5-5, the J gene TRBJ2-4; 10 bases line up with TRBD1. V lost 4 bases, J lost 8 bases, and 9 bases stayed unmatched. The CDR3 has 15 residues. Germline V gene data show CDR1 as SGHKS and CDR2 as YYEKEE (reference sequence). This CDR3 is CASSTGTGDGDIQYF. The sequenced part of the CDR3 DNA is TGTGCCAGCAGCACCGGGACAGGGGATGGGGACATT.

About this clone itself: The CDR3 end falls 3 residues outside the read, so it is completed with the germline J gene. The chain joins TRBV18 to TRBJ1-2; no clear D gene. This CDR3 region has 13 residues. Germline CDR1 KGHSH, CDR2 LQKENI. The CDR3 here is CASSPPLTDTYTF. The CDR3 bases that were read are TGTGCCAGCTCACCACCTCTTACAGATACC.

Comment on this clone: The read comes to an end 3 residues before the CDR3 does, leaving the germline J gene to fill in the end. The chain is built from TRBV13 and TRBJ2-3, with 15 positions matching TRBD2. Trimming cost V 7 bases and J 5 bases; bases outside gene matches: 4. CDR1 and CDR2 from the germline V gene are PRHDT and FYEKMQ (reference sequence). The CDR3 extends over 15 amino acids. This chain's CDR3 is CASKGLAGGGDTQYF. CDR3 DNA (partial): TGTGCCAGCAAGGGACTAGCGGGAGGTGGAGATACG. Supplemented by reference TRBV13 and TRBJ2-3, the full variable domain reads AAGVIQSPRHLIKEKRETATLKCYPIPRHDTVYWYQQGPGQDPQFLISFYEKMQSDKGSIPDRFSAQQFSDYHSELNMSSLELGDSALYFCASKGLAGGGDTQYFGPGTRLTVL.

On this clone itself: The CDR3 end lies 3 residues beyond the end of the read and is filled in from the germline J gene. The chain is built from TRBV30 and TRBJ1-2; D may be TRBD1 (5 bases). The germline gives CDR1 GTSNPN, CDR2 SVGIG (reference sequence). The CDR3 has 13 residues. The part of the CDR3 DNA that was read is TGTGCCTGGAGCATTGGGACTTCAAACATC. Protein sequence: CAWSIGTSNI. The entire CDR3 sequence reads CAWSIGTSNIYTF.

Comment on this clone: The DNA ends 3 residues before the CDR3 does, and the rest of the CDR3 is filled in from the germline J gene. The rearrangement uses TRBV28 and TRBJ2-7; TRBD2 matches 9 bases. V lost 7 bases, J lost 4 bases, and 8 bases stayed unmatched. Germline values: CDR1 MDHEN, CDR2 SYDVKM. This CDR3 comprises 14 residues. The covered CDR3 bases are TGTGCCAGCACCACATGGACTAGCGCTTACGAG. Its protein product is CASTTWTSAYE. In full, the CDR3 is CASTTWTSAYEQYF.

Turning to this clone: The read finishes 3 residues shy of the CDR3 end, and the germline J gene is used to complete it. This chain links TRBV30 with TRBJ1-1, with D unclear. The germline V and J ends were trimmed by 0 bases and 3 bases, with 8 bases remaining between them. The V gene's germline CDR1 is GTSNPN and CDR2 SVGIG (reference sequence). The CDR3 length is 13 residues. CDR3 in amino acids: CAWSVSPDTEAFF. The DNA read from the CDR3 is TGTGCCTGGAGTGTAAGTCCGGACACTGAA.

Worth noting for this clone: The read stops 3 residues short of the end of the CDR3; the missing end is completed from the germline J gene. The rearrangement joins TRBV5-1 to TRBJ2-2; D might be TRBD2 (5 bases). The germline V and J ends were trimmed by 0 bases and 1 base, with 10 bases remaining between them. This CDR3 region has 16 residues. Germline V gene lookup returns CDR1 SGHRS and CDR2 YFSETQ. CDR3 DNA, as far as it was read: TGCGCCAGCAGCTTGGCCGGACTGGAGAACACCGGGGAG. Its protein is CASSLAGLENTGE. The full-length CDR3 reads as CASSLAGLENTGELFF.

As concerns this clone: Sequencing ends 3 residues short of the CDR3 end; the germline J gene provides the rest. The V call is TRBV7-2, the J call TRBJ2-7; 7 bases match TRBD1. Germline V CDR1 and CDR2: SGHTA, FQGNSA. The length of the CDR3 is 14 residues. V trimming: 5 bases; J trimming: 0 bases; junction bases outside the gene matches: 4. The sequenced part of the CDR3 DNA is TGTGCCAGCAGCAAACGACAGGGCTCCTACGAG. Its translation: CASSKRQGSYE. The CDR3 in its entirety is CASSKRQGSYEQYF.

On this clone itself: The CDR3 end is not reached by the read, which stops 3 residues before it; the germline J gene fills it in. The chain combines TRBV19 with TRBJ1-2; D unclear. Germline CDR1 and CDR2: LNHDA and SQIVND (reference sequence). This CDR3 comprises 15 residues. CDR3 DNA, as far as it was read: TGTGCCAGTAGTCGCAGTCGGCAGCGGGGAGCTGAA. It is translated as CASSRSRQRGAE. The full CDR3 protein is CASSRSRQRGAEYTF.

Comments on this clone: The read stops 3 residues short of the end of the CDR3; the missing end is completed from the germline J gene. The chain employs TRBV2 and TRBJ2-3, with 7 bases fitting TRBD2. The CDR3 contains 15 residues. The ends lost 1 base at V and 5 bases at J; junction bases unmatched: 6. CDR1 is SNHLY and CDR2 is FYNNEI in the germline V gene. This chain's CDR3 is CASSEGAGLLDTQYF. Incomplete CDR3 DNA: TGTGCCAGCAGTGAAGGAGCGGGGCTCCTAGATACG.

Note on this clone: Read data end 3 residues before the CDR3 end; the end is taken from the germline J gene. The rearrangement joins TRBV7-9 to TRBJ1-4, with 7 bases fitting TRBD1. Germline loops: CDR1 SEHNR, CDR2 FQNEAQ (reference sequence). Trimming cost V 4 bases and J 2 bases; bases outside gene matches: 4. The CDR3 covers 15 residues. The CDR3 loop reads CASSSTGTTNEKLFF. Partial CDR3 DNA: TGTGCCAGCAGCTCGACAGGGACCACTAATGAAAAA.

As to this clone: The CDR3 goes on 3 residues after the read ends, and that part is filled in from the germline J gene. This chain uses TRBV14 with TRBJ2-1; D uncertain. Germline V gene lookup returns CDR1 SGHDN and CDR2 FVKESK. The CDR3 contains 11 residues. V was pared by 4 bases and J by 5 bases, with 3 bases between. CDR3 region: CASSLNNEQFF. The DNA read from the CDR3 is TGTGCCAGCAGCCTTAACAATGAG. The full variable domain, its missing parts supplied by reference TRBV14 and TRBJ2-1, is EAGVTQFPSHSVIEKGQTVTLRCDPISGHDNLYWYRRVMGKEIKFLLHFVKESKQDESGMPNNRFLAERTGGTYSTLKVQPAELEDSGVYFCASSLNNEQFFGPGTRLTVL.

Comment on this clone: Read coverage stops 3 residues before the CDR3 terminus; the germline J gene supplies the remainder. This sequence joins TRBV10-3 and TRBJ1-2; 7 bases line up with TRBD1. With V trimmed by 8 bases and J by 5 bases, 2 bases remained unmatched. The CDR3 contains 11 residues. Germline assignment: CDR1 ENHRY and CDR2 SYGVKD. The chain's CDR3 is CAIGQVYGYTF. The DNA read from the CDR3 is TGTGCCATCGGACAGGTTTATGGC.

In regard to this clone: The read finishes 3 residues shy of the CDR3 end, and the germline J gene is used to complete it. Other DNA variants within this sample encode the same CDR3. The chain combines TRBV19 with TRBJ1-3; TRBD1 matches 7 bases. J was trimmed by 2 bases and V by 3 bases; bases with no gene match: 4. Germline V gene lookup returns CDR1 LNHDA and CDR2 SQIVND (reference sequence). The CDR3 sequence is 15 residues long. CDR3 DNA, as far as it was read: TGTGCCAGTAGTATTCCCACAGGGGCTGGAAACACC. As protein: CASSIPTGAGNT. The whole CDR3 region reads CASSIPTGAGNTIYF.